This is a list of T cell receptor beta chains from one sample in a study of OX40 agonist ivuxolimab in advanced cancers. Assay: immunoSEQ multiplex PCR; the TCRdb copy retains only in-frame clones and omits some. The sample has approximately 47,000 clones; roughly three quarters are singletons. The material sequenced was CD4+ or CD8+ T cells sorted from blood, taken in a trial of the OX40 agonist ivuxolimab. The source is an adult with an advanced solid tumor such as melanoma, head and neck, liver or kidney cancer. Each CDR3 is given with its conserved first and last residue. D genes are given only for firm matches. Some rows mark clone size as missing; the rest say once, few, many or name a class of expanded clone.

j_call v_call d_call clone_size cdr3_nt cdr3_aa
TRBJ2-3 TRBV2 . . TGTGCCAGCTTAGCTAGGGGGAGCACAGATACGCAGTATTTT CASLARGSTDTQYF
TRBJ2-1 TRBV7-6 TRBD2 . TGTGCCAGCAGCTTAGGACTAGCGGACTACAATGAGCAGTTCTTC CASSLGLADYNEQFF
TRBJ2-3 TRBV4-3 TRBD2 . TGCGCCAGCAAAGAACTAGCGGGAGGAACAGATACGCAGTATTTT CASKELAGGTDTQYF
TRBJ2-1 TRBV6-5 . . TGTGCCAGCAGTTACACGGCGGGCGATTACAATGAGCAGTTCTTC CASSYTAGDYNEQFF
TRBJ2-5 TRBV19 . . TGTGCCAGTAGTATAAAGGCAGGGACCCAGTACTTC CASSIKAGTQYF
TRBJ2-1 TRBV5-8 . . TGTGCCAGCAGCTGGAGGGATTTTCTAACGTTGGAGCAGTTCTTC CASSWRDFLTLEQFF
TRBJ2-5 TRBV2 TRBD1 once TGTGTCAGCGCCAAGACAGGGGAAGAGACCCAGTACTTC CVSAKTGEETQYF
TRBJ2-5 TRBV7-6 . . TGTGCCAGCAGCTCTAGGGGGGAAGAGACCCAGTACTTC CASSSRGEETQYF
TRBJ1-5 TRBV6-1 TRBD1 . TGTGCCAGCAGTGGAGCAAGGGGGCGGGCGAGCAATCAGCCCCAGCATTTT CASSGARGRASNQPQHF
TRBJ2-1 TRBV10-1 . few TGCGCCAGCAGTGAGAAGCTACAGAGCTCCTACAATGAGCAGTTCTTC CASSEKLQSSYNEQFF
TRBJ2-3 TRBV7-9 . . TGTGCCAGCAGCTTCACATCGGGGGATACGCAGTATTTT CASSFTSGDTQYF
TRBJ1-1 TRBV18 . . TGTGCCAGCCCACTTCTGAGGCAAAACACTGAAGCTTTCTTT CASPLLRQNTEAFF
TRBJ2-1 TRBV18 . . TGTGCCAGCTCACCGGTTACCACTGGCAATGAGCAGTTCTTC CASSPVTTGNEQFF
TRBJ2-2 TRBV5-1 TRBD1 . TGCGCCAGCAGCTCCGGGACAGCGAACACCGGGGAGCTGTTTTTT CASSSGTANTGELFF
TRBJ1-3 TRBV28 . . TGTGCCAGCACCAGGGGCTCTGGAAACACCATATATTTT CASTRGSGNTIYF
TRBJ1-1 TRBV18 . . TGTGCCAGCTCACCATCAGAGAGGAATTTAGGAGCTTTCTTT CASSPSERNLGAFF
TRBJ1-5 TRBV18 . . TGTGCCAGCTCACCATCTAGGTTGGACATGGGCAATCAGCCCCAGCATTTT CASSPSRLDMGNQPQHF
TRBJ1-1 TRBV4-1 TRBD1 . TGCGCCAGCAGCCAAGATAACAGGGGAACCACTGAAGCTTTCTTT CASSQDNRGTTEAFF